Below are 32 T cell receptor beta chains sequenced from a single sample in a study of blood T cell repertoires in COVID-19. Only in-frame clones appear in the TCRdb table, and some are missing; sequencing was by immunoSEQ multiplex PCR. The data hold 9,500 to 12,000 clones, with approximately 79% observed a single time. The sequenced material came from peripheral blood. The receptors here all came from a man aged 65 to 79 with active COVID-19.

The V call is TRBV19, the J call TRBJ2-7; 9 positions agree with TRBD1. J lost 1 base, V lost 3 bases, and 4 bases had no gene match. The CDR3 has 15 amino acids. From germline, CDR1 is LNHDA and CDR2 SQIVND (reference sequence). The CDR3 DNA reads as TGTGCCAGTAGTATGAGAGGACAGGGGTCCTACGAGCAGTACTTC. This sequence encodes CASSMRGQGSYEQYF.

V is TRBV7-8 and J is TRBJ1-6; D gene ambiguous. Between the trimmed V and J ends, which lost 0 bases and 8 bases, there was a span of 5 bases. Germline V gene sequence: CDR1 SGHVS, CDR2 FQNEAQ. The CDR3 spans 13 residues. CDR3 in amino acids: CASSLAEDSPLHF. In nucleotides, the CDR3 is TGTGCCAGCAGCTTAGCGGAGGATTCACCCCTCCACTTT.

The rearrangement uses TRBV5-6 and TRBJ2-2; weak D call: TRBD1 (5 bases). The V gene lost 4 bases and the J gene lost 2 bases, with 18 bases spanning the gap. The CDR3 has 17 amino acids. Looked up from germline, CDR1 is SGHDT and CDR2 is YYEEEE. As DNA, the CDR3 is TGTGCCAGCAGCCTACTTCCTTTTGGGGCCAACACCGGGGAGCTGTTTTTT. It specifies CASSLLPFGANTGELFF. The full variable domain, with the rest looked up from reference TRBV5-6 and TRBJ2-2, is DAGVTQSPTHLIKTRGQQVTLRCSPKSGHDTVSWYQQALGQGPQFIFQYYEEEERQRGNFPDRFSGHQFPNYSSELNVNALLLGDSALYLCASSLLPFGANTGELFFGEGSRLTVL.

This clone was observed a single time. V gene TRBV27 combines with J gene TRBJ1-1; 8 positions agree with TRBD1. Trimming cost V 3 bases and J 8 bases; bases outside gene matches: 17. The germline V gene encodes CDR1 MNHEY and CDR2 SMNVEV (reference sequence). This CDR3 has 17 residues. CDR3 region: CASSFYYGHRGTIEAFF. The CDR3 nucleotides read TGTGCCAGCAGTTTCTATTATGGGCACAGGGGGACGATAGAAGCTTTCTTT.

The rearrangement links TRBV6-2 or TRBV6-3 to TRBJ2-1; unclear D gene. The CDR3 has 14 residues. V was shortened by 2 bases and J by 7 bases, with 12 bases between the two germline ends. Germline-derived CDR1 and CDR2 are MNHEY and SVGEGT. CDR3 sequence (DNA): TGTGCCAGCAGTTACAATACTGTCCTAAATGAGCAGTTCTTC. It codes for CASSYNTVLNEQFF.

In DNA form, the CDR3 reads TGCGCCAGCAGCTTATGGACAGGGACGAATGAGCAGTTCTTC. This translates into CASSLWTGTNEQFF. The J gene is TRBJ2-1, the V gene TRBV5-1; 8 nucleotides match TRBD1. Trimming removed 2 bases from V and 7 bases from J; junction bases left unmatched: 5. The CDR3 totals 14 residues. From germline, CDR1 is SGHRS and CDR2 YFSETQ.

The CDR3: CASSYPGNGYTF. The CDR3 DNA follows: TGTGCCAGCAGCTACCCAGGGAATGGCTACACCTTC. V is TRBV7-2 and J is TRBJ1-2; maybe TRBD1 (5 bases). The germline V gene encodes CDR1 SGHTA and CDR2 FQGNSA. V lost 4 bases and J 6 bases, leaving 9 bases between the germline ends. The CDR3 contains 12 residues.

The CDR3 sequence is CASSLMGSGVGDEQFF. The CDR3 DNA sequence: TGTGCCAGCAGTTTGATGGGTAGCGGGGTAGGGGATGAGCAGTTCTTC. This sequence joins TRBV27 and TRBJ2-1; 8 nucleotides agree with TRBD2. V lost 3 bases, J lost 8 bases, and 12 bases stayed unmatched. The germline CDR1 and CDR2 sequences are MNHEY and SMNVEV (reference sequence). This CDR3 has 16 amino acids.

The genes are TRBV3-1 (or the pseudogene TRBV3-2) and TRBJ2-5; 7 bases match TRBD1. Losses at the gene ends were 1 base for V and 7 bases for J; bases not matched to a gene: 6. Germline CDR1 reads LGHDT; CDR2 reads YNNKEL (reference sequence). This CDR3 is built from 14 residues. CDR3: CASSQVGGEVTQYF. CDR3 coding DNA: TGTGCCAGCAGCCAAGTAGGGGGCGAGGTGACCCAGTACTTC.

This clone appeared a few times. The CDR3 DNA follows: TGTGCCATCAGTGAAACAGGGACCCATGGCTACACCTTC. This encodes CAISETGTHGYTF. V gene TRBV10-3 combines with J gene TRBJ1-2, with D possibly matching TRBD1 (6 bases). This CDR3 has 13 residues. Germline loops: CDR1 ENHRY, CDR2 SYGVKD. Trimming left V 3 bases short and J 6 bases short, with 11 bases between.

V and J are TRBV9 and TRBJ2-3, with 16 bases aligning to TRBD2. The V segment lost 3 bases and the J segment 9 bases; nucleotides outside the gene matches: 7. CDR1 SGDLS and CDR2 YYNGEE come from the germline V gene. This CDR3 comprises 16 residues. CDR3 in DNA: TGTGCCAGCAGCGCCCGAGGGACTAGCGGGGGGGAGACGCAGTATTTT. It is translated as CASSARGTSGGETQYF.

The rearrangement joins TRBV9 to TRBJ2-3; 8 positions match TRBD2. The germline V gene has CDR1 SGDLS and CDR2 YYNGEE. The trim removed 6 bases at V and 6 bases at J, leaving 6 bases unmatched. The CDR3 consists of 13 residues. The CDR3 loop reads CASNGGARDTQYF. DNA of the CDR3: TGTGCCAGCAACGGGGGGGCCCGGGATACGCAGTATTTT.

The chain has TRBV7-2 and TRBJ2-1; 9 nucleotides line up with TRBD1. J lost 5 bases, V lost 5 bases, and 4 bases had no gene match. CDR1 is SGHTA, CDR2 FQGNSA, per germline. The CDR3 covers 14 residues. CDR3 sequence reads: CASSTRTGDNEQFF. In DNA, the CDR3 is TGTGCCAGCAGCACACGGACAGGGGACAATGAGCAGTTCTTC.

CDR3 bases: TGCAGCGTTGAACCTTCAGGGGTGCGCGAGCAGTACTTC. Amino acids: CSVEPSGVREQYF. V usage is TRBV29-1 and J usage is TRBJ2-7; possible D gene TRBD1, 6 bases. Per the germline V gene, CDR1 is SQVTM and CDR2 is ANQGSEA. There are 13 residues in the CDR3. The V end lost 2 bases, the J end lost 6 bases, and 14 bases lay between the germline ends.

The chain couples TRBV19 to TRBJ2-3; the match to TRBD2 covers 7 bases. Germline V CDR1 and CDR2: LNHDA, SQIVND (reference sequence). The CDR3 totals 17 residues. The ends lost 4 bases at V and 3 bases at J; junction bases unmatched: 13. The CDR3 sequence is CASSSGGGPTPTDTQYF. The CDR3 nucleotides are TGTGCCAGTAGTAGTGGGGGAGGGCCGACACCGACAGATACGCAGTATTTT.

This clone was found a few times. CDR3 in amino acids: CASSDYAEEQYF. The CDR3 DNA follows: TGTGCCAGCAGTGACTACGCCGAGGAGCAGTACTTC. This chain connects TRBV6-6 to TRBJ2-7, with D maybe TRBD2 (5 bases). The germline CDR1 and CDR2 sequences are MNHNY and SVGAGI (reference sequence). This CDR3 has 12 amino acids. The V gene lost 5 bases and the J gene lost 7 bases, with 12 bases spanning the gap.

The CDR3 protein is CSAVGETQYF. The CDR3 DNA is TGCAGTGCCGTCGGGGAGACCCAGTACTTC. This chain links TRBV20-1 with TRBJ2-5, with unresolved D. Germline lookup yields CDR1 DFQATT and CDR2 SNEGSKA (reference sequence). Trimming cost V 6 bases and J 5 bases, with 7 bases left between them. This CDR3 is 10 amino acids long.

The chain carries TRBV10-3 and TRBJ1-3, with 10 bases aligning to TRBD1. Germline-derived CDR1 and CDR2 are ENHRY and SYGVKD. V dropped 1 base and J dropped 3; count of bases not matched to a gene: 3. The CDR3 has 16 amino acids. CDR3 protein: CAISELTGGFGNTIYF. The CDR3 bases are TGTGCCATCAGTGAGTTGACAGGGGGCTTTGGAAACACCATATATTTT.

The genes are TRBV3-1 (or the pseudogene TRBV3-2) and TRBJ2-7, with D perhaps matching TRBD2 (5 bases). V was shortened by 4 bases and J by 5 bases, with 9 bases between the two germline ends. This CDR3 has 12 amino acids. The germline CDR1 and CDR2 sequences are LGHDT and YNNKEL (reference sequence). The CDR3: CASSRTGNEQYF. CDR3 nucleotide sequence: TGTGCCAGCAGCCGGACGGGGAACGAGCAGTACTTC.

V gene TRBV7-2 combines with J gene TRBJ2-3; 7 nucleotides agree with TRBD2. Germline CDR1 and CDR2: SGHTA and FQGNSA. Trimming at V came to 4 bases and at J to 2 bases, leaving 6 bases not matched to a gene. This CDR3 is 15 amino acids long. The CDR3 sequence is CASSSLADSTDTQYF. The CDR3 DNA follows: TGTGCCAGCAGCTCCCTAGCGGACTCCACAGATACGCAGTATTTT.

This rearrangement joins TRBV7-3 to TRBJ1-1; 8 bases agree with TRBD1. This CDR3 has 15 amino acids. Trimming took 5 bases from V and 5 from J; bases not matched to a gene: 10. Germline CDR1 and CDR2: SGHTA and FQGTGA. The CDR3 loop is CASSATTGAGTEAFF. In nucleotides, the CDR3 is TGTGCCAGCAGCGCCACGACAGGGGCGGGGACTGAAGCTTTCTTT.

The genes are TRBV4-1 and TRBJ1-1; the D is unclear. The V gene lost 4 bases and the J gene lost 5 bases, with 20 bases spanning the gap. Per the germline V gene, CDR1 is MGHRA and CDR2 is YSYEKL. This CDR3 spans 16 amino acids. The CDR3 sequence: CASSLSAGFERTEAFF. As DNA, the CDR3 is TGCGCCAGCAGCCTTAGTGCGGGGTTTGAGCGGACTGAAGCTTTCTTT.

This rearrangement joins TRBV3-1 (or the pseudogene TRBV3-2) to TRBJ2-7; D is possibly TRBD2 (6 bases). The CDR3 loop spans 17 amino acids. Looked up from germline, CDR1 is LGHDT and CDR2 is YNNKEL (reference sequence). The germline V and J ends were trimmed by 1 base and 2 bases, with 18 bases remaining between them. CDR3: CASSQGTGGGKPYEQYF. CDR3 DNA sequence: TGTGCCAGCAGCCAAGGTACAGGCGGCGGGAAACCCTACGAGCAGTACTTC.

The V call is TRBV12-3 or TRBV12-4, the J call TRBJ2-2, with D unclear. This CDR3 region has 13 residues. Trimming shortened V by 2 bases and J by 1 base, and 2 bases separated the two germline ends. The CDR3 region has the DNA TGTGCCAGCAGTTTACGGAACACCGGGGAGCTGTTTTTT. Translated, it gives CASSLRNTGELFF.

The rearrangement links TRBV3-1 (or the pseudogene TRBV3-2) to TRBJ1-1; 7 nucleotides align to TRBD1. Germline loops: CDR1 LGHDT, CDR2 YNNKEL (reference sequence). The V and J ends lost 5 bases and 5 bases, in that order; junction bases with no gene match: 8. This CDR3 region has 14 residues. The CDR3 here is CASSSDRANTEAFF. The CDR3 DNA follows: TGTGCCAGCAGCTCTGACAGGGCGAATACTGAAGCTTTCTTT.

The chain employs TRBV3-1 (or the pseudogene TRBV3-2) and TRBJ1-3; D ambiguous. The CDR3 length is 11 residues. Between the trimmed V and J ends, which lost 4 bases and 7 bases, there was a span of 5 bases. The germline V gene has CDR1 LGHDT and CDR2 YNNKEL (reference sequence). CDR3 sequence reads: CASSLGNTIYF. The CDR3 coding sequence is TGTGCCAGCAGCCTCGGTAACACCATATATTTT.

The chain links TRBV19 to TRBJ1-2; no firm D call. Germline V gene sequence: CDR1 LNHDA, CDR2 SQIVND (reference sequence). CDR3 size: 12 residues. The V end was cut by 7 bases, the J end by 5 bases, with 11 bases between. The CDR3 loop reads CASTSDLYGYTF. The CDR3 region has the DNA TGTGCCAGTACCTCGGACTTATATGGCTACACCTTC. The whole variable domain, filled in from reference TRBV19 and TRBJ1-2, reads DGGITQSPKYLFRKEGQNVTLSCEQNLNHDAMYWYRQDPGQGLRLIYYSQIVNDFQKGDIAEGYSVSREKKESFPLTVTSAQKNPTAFYLCASTSDLYGYTFGSGTRLTVV.

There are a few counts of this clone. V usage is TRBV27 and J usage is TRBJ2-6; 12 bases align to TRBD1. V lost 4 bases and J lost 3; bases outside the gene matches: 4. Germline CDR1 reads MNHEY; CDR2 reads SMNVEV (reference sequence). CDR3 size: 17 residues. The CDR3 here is CASSWGQGAHGANVLTF. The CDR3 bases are TGTGCCAGCAGTTGGGGACAGGGGGCGCATGGGGCCAACGTCCTGACTTTC.

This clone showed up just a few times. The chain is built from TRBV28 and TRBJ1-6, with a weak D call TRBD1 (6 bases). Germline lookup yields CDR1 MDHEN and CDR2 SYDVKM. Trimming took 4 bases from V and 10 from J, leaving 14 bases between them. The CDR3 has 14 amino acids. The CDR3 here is CASSSQGFWSPLHF. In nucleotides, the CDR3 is TGTGCCAGCAGTTCCCAGGGGTTTTGGTCACCCCTCCACTTT.

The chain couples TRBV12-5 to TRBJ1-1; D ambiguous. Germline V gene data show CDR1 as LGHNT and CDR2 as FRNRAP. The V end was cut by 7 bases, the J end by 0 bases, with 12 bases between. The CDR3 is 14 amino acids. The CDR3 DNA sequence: TGTGCTAGTGCCCCGCCTATTGTGAACACTGAAGCTTTCTTT. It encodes CASAPPIVNTEAFF.

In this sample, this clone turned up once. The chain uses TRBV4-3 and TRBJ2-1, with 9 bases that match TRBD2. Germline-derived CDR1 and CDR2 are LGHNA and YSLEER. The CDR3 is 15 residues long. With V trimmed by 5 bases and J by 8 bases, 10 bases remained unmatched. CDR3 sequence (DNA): TGCGCCAGCAGCTCCCCCCTAGCGGGGACGGATGAGCAGTTCTTC. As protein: CASSSPLAGTDEQFF.

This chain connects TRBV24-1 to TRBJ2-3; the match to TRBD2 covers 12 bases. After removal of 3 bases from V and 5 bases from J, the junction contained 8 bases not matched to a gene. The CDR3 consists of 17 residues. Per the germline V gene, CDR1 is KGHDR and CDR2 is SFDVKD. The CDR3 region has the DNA TGTGCCACCAGTGATAAGACTAGCGGGGGATTTGTAGATACGCAGTATTTT. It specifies CATSDKTSGGFVDTQYF.